This T cell receptor (beta chain) was sequenced for a study of tumor-infiltrating lymphocytes in primary liver carcinoma (dated by TCRdb to the late 2010s). With regard to the full study: Hepatocellular carcinoma (four) or combined HCC and intrahepatic cholangiocarcinoma (one) was present in the five patients, who were three men and two women aged 30 to 69 years. The five patients had tumors staged T1-T3 N0M0, with maximum diameters ranging from about 4 to 10 cm. Samples yielded roughly 3.65 to 7.5 million productive TCRbeta reads; read depth did not differ significantly between tissue types. Across five regions of each liver tumor, along with adjacent normal tissue and blood, the study brought together TCRbeta repertoire sequencing, expression microarrays and whole-exome sequencing. A total of roughly 35 specimens from 5 patients, comprising approximately 25 tumor regions, 5 adjacent noncancerous liver tissues and 5 peripheral blood samples, were covered by TCRbeta repertoire sequencing. To link TCRbeta repertoire diversity with the local molecular phenotype, the roughly 26 tumor region samples were profiled using Agilent mRNA microarrays. Reproducibility between technical replicate repertoires was high, with correlation coefficients above 0.98 and mean shared-clone rates approximately 0.9. The full study reports these points: Just about 7.5-25% of top clones turned up in all five regions of a tumor, which suggests spatial heterogeneity among tumor-infiltrating T cells. Because only the TCR beta chain was sequenced and unpaired alpha chains were not captured, true repertoire diversity is likely underestimated. The study included only four to six patients, and the authors note findings should be validated in a larger study. Bulk unsorted samples precluded comparing CD4+ and CD8+ T cell repertoires. The top 250 clones accounted for a significantly greater share of the repertoire in tumors than in blood (p = 0.039). Repertoire overlap was higher between tumor regions (mean about 35%) than tumor-adjacent (approximately 17%) or tumor-blood (about 15%) pairs, consistent with antigen-driven expansion.

This clonotype was seen just once. Its antigen target is currently unknown. This may stem from a read error, because a much larger clone lies one nucleotide away. Without any cell sorting, total RNA and DNA were co-extracted from roughly 21-30 mg of bulk tissue using the AllPrep DNA/RNA mini kit. Between November 2015 and March 2016, roughly five patients in China with histopathologically diagnosed primary liver carcinoma had surgical resection. Chronic HBV infection was present in the patients, and the patients were treatment-naive at sampling. Five spatially separated regions were sampled per tumor: superior, inferior, left-lateral and right-lateral poles, plus the tumor centre. Histology showed that every tumor sample contained more than 80% viable tumor cells. Fresh tumor and adjacent tissue pieces were bisected, with one half stored in RNAlater at -80 degrees C and the other half sent for histology.

Using a constant-region primer and ProtoScript II reverse transcriptase, TCRbeta-specific cDNA was reverse-transcribed from 500 to 650 ng total RNA. The TCRbeta libraries were prepared through three rounds of nested multiplex PCR following a slightly modified ARM-PCR procedure. Multiplex TRBV1-TRBV30 forward primers and a Cbeta reverse primer were used in the first two PCR rounds, each of which was run for approximately 9 cycles. Sample barcodes and Illumina adapters were added in a final 25-cycle PCR with Deep VentR polymerase. Before sequencing, amplicons of 200-500 bp were gel-purified using a QIAquick gel extraction kit. An Illumina HiSeq 2500 was used to sequence the TCRbeta amplicons with 250-bp paired-end reads. Processing in the source paper ran as follows. Quality trimming of reads was performed with Trimmomatic v0.33, and paired reads were merged with FLASH v1.2.11 so that full CDR3 sequences could be recovered. V, D and J germline segments were assigned to the rearranged TCRbeta sequences using MiGEC v1.2.1b. Clonotype statistics and Shannon-Wiener diversity indices were computed with VDJtools v1.0.0. To reduce sampling bias, subsequent analyses other than the diversity analysis used only the 250 most abundant clonotypes in each sample. Using fastp at Q25 and MiXCR, TCRdb reprocessed the public reads and kept productive beta chains. For every CDR3 protein sequence, its rows merge into one entry that carries the most common genes and DNA. It is TCRdb's table, rather than the study itself, that gives the V and J calls and clone size. The sample table lists approximately 100,000 distinct CDR3 sequences, about 70% of them with a count of one. Clones ranked in the top ten supply 12% of the sample.

The CDR3 spans 14 residues, from the cysteine through the phenylalanine. CDR3 DNA is the only sequence kept; it has 42 bases, read in frame from the first base. CDR1 is given as MDHEN and CDR2 as SYDVKM, both from the germline V gene. Sequences were obtained from liver tumor tissue from sampling region 2. Taken with the paper, the label for cell subset or site translates to: tumor region T2, inferior pole. This clonotype originated in a woman aged 55-70 years with primary liver carcinoma and hepatitis B virus infection. This receptor chain uses TRBV28 and TRBJ1-2, with the D gene uncertain. At the DNA level, the sequence is TGTGCCGGCAGAAACGGTGGCAGTTCCTATGGCTACACCTTC. It is translated as CAGRNGGSSYGYTF.